The rows below give T cell receptor beta chains drawn from one sample of a study of cytomegalovirus exposure and HLA in healthy donors. Clones were read by immunoSEQ multiplex PCR, and TCRdb kept only the in-frame ones, dropping some. The sample totals about 110,000 clones. Sequences were obtained from PBMCs. These receptor sequences come from a man aged 40-55 years in good health and CMV-seropositive. CDR3s include the opening cysteine and the closing phenylalanine or tryptophan. The D gene is left open where the match is weak.

DNA: TGCAGTGCTAGAGCCCCCTCGGAGCTGTTTTTT; CDR3: CSARAPSELFF; V: TRBV20-1; J: TRBJ2-2; D: NA
DNA: TGTGCCAGCAGCGTTACTAGCCACTACGAGCAGTACTTC; CDR3: CASSVTSHYEQYF; V: TRBV7-8; J: TRBJ2-7; D: NA
DNA: TGCAGCGTTGATCAGGGACAGGGTGTCTATGGCTACACCTTC; CDR3: CSVDQGQGVYGYTF; V: TRBV29-1; J: TRBJ1-2; D: TRBD1
DNA: TGTGCCAGCAGCCAAGATAGGACAGGGGGTGGCTACACCTTC; CDR3: CASSQDRTGGGYTF; V: TRBV4-2; J: TRBJ1-2; D: TRBD1
DNA: TGTGCCAGCAGTGATAACAGGGGCAACCAAGAGACCCAGTACTTC; CDR3: CASSDNRGNQETQYF; V: TRBV2; J: TRBJ2-5; D: TRBD1
DNA: TGTGCCAGCAGCTTAAGTGGGACAGTGGTCTACGAGCAGTACTTC; CDR3: CASSLSGTVVYEQYF; V: TRBV5-6; J: TRBJ2-7; D: TRBD1
DNA: TGTGCCAGCAGCAACACCTTGCAGGTGGGGAACACTGAAGCTTTCTTT; CDR3: CASSNTLQVGNTEAFF; V: TRBV13; J: TRBJ1-1; D: NA
DNA: TGTGCCATCAGTGACCGTTCGGGACAGGCTCCCTACAATGAGCAGTTCTTC; CDR3: CAISDRSGQAPYNEQFF; V: TRBV10-3; J: TRBJ2-1; D: TRBD1
DNA: TGTGCCAGCAGCTTCAACAGGGCGGCCGCCGGGGAGCTGTTTTTT; CDR3: CASSFNRAAAGELFF; V: TRBV5-4; J: TRBJ2-2; D: NA
DNA: TGTGCCTGGATTGGAGGGGCTTCCTACAATGAGCAGTTCTTC; CDR3: CAWIGGASYNEQFF; V: TRBV30; J: TRBJ2-1; D: NA
DNA: TGTGCCAGCAGTTACACTGGAGGGATAGATACGCAGTATTTT; CDR3: CASSYTGGIDTQYF; V: TRBV6-5; J: TRBJ2-3; D: NA
DNA: TGTGCCAGCAGCGGATCAGAGGGTGCAGGGCAGTTCTTC; CDR3: CASSGSEGAGQFF; V: TRBV9; J: TRBJ2-1; D: NA
DNA: TGTGCCAGCAGTTACTCGGCGGGAGGGCCCTACGAGCAGTACTTC; CDR3: CASSYSAGGPYEQYF; V: TRBV6-5; J: TRBJ2-7; D: TRBD2
DNA: TGCAGCGTTCAGACAGAAGACGCCTACGAGCAGTACTTC; CDR3: CSVQTEDAYEQYF; V: TRBV29-1; J: TRBJ2-7; D: NA
DNA: TGTGCCAGCGAGGGAAAAGGGGAAGCTTTCTTT; CDR3: CASEGKGEAFF; V: TRBV28; J: TRBJ1-1; D: NA
DNA: TGCAGCGGCCAACAGGGTTCCTCCTACGAGCAGTACTTC; CDR3: CSGQQGSSYEQYF; V: TRBV29-1; J: TRBJ2-7; D: NA
DNA: TGTGCCAGTACCACCCGGGGGGGGAGAGCTGAAGCTTTCTTT; CDR3: CASTTRGGRAEAFF; V: TRBV19; J: TRBJ1-1; D: NA
DNA: TGTGCCAGCAGCTTAGTCTCCTTGAACACTGAAGCTTTCTTT; CDR3: CASSLVSLNTEAFF; V: TRBV7-6; J: TRBJ1-1; D: NA
DNA: TGTGCCAGTAGTTTTAGCGGGAGTTCCCAATACGAGCAGTACTTC; CDR3: CASSFSGSSQYEQYF; V: TRBV19; J: TRBJ2-7; D: TRBD2
DNA: TGTGCCAGCAGACAACAACTAGGCGGGGGGGAGCTGTTTTTT; CDR3: CASRQQLGGGELFF; V: TRBV27; J: TRBJ2-2; D: NA
DNA: TGTGCCAGCAGCTTGCCAGGGCGAGAGACCCAGTACTTC; CDR3: CASSLPGRETQYF; V: TRBV5-6; J: TRBJ2-5; D: NA
DNA: TGTGCCAGCAGTTACGGACAGAACTATGGCTACACCTTC; CDR3: CASSYGQNYGYTF; V: TRBV7-6; J: TRBJ1-2; D: NA
DNA: TGTGCCAGCCGGGGGACAGGGCCCGATGGGGACTATGGCTACACCTTC; CDR3: CASRGTGPDGDYGYTF; V: TRBV28; J: TRBJ1-2; D: TRBD1
DNA: TGCGCCAGCAGTGGGGAGCTAGCGGGAGTTGCAGATACGCAGTATTTT; CDR3: CASSGELAGVADTQYF; V: TRBV10-1; J: TRBJ2-3; D: TRBD2
DNA: TGCAGCGCCAGGGGGGACAGTGGGAACACCATATATTTT; CDR3: CSARGDSGNTIYF; V: TRBV29-1; J: TRBJ1-3; D: TRBD1
DNA: TGTGCCAGCAGTAAGGGACAGGGGATCGGTCAGCCCCAGCATTTT; CDR3: CASSKGQGIGQPQHF; V: TRBV28; J: TRBJ1-5; D: TRBD1
DNA: TGTGCCAGCAGCCCTGGACTAGTCCCTAACGAGCAGTACTTC; CDR3: CASSPGLVPNEQYF; V: TRBV7-3; J: TRBJ2-7; D: TRBD2
DNA: TGTGCCAGCAGTGAAGGCCCAAACGAGGAAAAACTGTTTTTT; CDR3: CASSEGPNEEKLFF; V: TRBV2; J: TRBJ1-4; D: NA
DNA: TGTGCCAGCAGTTTATTCCGGAGGGGGGGCGACGAGCAGTACTTC; CDR3: CASSLFRRGGDEQYF; V: TRBV28; J: TRBJ2-7; D: NA
DNA: TGTGCCAGCAGTCGGGACAGGGGGCATGATGAGCAGTTCTTC; CDR3: CASSRDRGHDEQFF; V: TRBV2; J: TRBJ2-1; D: TRBD1
DNA: TGTGCCAGCAGCCCGGGGACAGTTAGGGAGCTGTTTTTT; CDR3: CASSPGTVRELFF; V: TRBV11-2; J: TRBJ2-2; D: TRBD1
DNA: TGTGCCAGCAGCTTACCCCGACTTTCGACTAGCGGATCCAATGAGCAGTTCTTC; CDR3: CASSLPRLSTSGSNEQFF; V: TRBV11-3; J: TRBJ2-1; D: TRBD2
DNA: TGTGCTAGTGGTGGACAAAGCTCCTACAATGAGCAGTTCTTC; CDR3: CASGGQSSYNEQFF; V: TRBV12-5; J: TRBJ2-1; D: NA
DNA: TGTGCCAGCGGGGGACAGGGATCCTACGAGCAGTACTTC; CDR3: CASGGQGSYEQYF; V: TRBV2; J: TRBJ2-7; D: TRBD1
DNA: TGCGCCAGCAGCCAAGATCAGGGTTACGAGCAGTACTTC; CDR3: CASSQDQGYEQYF; V: TRBV4-1; J: TRBJ2-7; D: NA
DNA: TGTGCCAGCAGCCCGGGACTAGCGGGAGGGACAGATACGCAGTATTTT; CDR3: CASSPGLAGGTDTQYF; V: TRBV9; J: TRBJ2-3; D: TRBD2
DNA: TGTGCCAGCAGCGTAGGATGGGTGGAGGGTATGAACACTGAAGCTTTCTTT; CDR3: CASSVGWVEGMNTEAFF; V: TRBV9; J: TRBJ1-1; D: NA
DNA: TGTGCCAGCAGCCCCGGGGGAGGGATCTACAATGAGCAGTTCTTC; CDR3: CASSPGGGIYNEQFF; V: TRBV7-9; J: TRBJ2-1; D: TRBD2
DNA: TGTGCCAGCAGTTACTCGAGGGCTAGCGGAGCCCAGTACTTC; CDR3: CASSYSRASGAQYF; V: TRBV6-5; J: TRBJ2-5; D: TRBD2
DNA: TGTGCCGGACGAAGGGGTATGAACACCGGGGAGCTGTTTTTT; CDR3: CAGRRGMNTGELFF; V: TRBV19; J: TRBJ2-2; D: NA
DNA: TGCGCCAGCAGTGAACTAGCGGGAGGGCCCTACGAGCAGTACTTC; CDR3: CASSELAGGPYEQYF; V: TRBV10-2; J: TRBJ2-7; D: TRBD2
DNA: TGTGCCAGCAGATTGAAGGAGACCGGGGAGCTGTTTTTT; CDR3: CASRLKETGELFF; V: TRBV7-9; J: TRBJ2-2; D: NA
DNA: TGTGCCAGCAGGGGGAGACCTGAAGCTTTCTTT; CDR3: CASRGRPEAFF; V: TRBV28; J: TRBJ1-1; D: NA
DNA: TGTGCCAGCAGACCAGGGGACCAGCCCCAGCATTTT; CDR3: CASRPGDQPQHF; V: TRBV6-6; J: TRBJ1-5; D: NA
DNA: TGTGCCAGCAGCGGGTCACTAGCGGGAGGGCCTAACATTCAGTACTTC; CDR3: CASSGSLAGGPNIQYF; V: TRBV7-2; J: TRBJ2-4; D: TRBD2
DNA: TGTGCCAGCAGCCTACCCCAGGGAGGAGCAGGATACGAGCAGTACTTC; CDR3: CASSLPQGGAGYEQYF; V: TRBV7-9; J: TRBJ2-7; D: NA
DNA: TGTGCCAGCAGTTTGGGGCTAGCGGGAGGCGAGCAGTACTTC; CDR3: CASSLGLAGGEQYF; V: TRBV27; J: TRBJ2-7; D: TRBD2